These T cell receptor beta chains were read from a single sample in a study of regulatory T cells in long-lasting Graves disease. TCRdb analysed the multiplex PCR reads with MiXCR anew, one entry per CDR3 protein. Here the sample spans about 460,000 distinct CDR3 sequences, 11% to 15% being singletons. In addition, the sample was reused for a study of T cells in Graves' hyperthyroidism and ophthalmopathy.

Source: peripheral blood mononuclear cells (PBMCs), taken at new diagnosis, from a patient treated with antithyroid drugs. All receptors come from a woman aged 50 to 60 with Graves disease. Both conserved end residues are trimmed from each CDR3. The order of the fields is clone size, D gene, V gene, CDR3 protein. D genes are given only for firm matches. Clone size is given for some rows only: seen once, a few or many times, or a class if the clone is expanded.

- | - | TRBV11-2 | ASSLTDGDRGNTIY
many | TRBD1 | TRBV28 | ASSFLTGGQGTQY
many | - | TRBV10-3 | AISESKGKQPQH
- | - | TRBV15 | ATSMGRKSNQPQH
- | - | TRBV5-1 | ASRYWAGEQF
many | - | TRBV11-1 | ASSLVLGSKNEQY
few | - | TRBV19 | ASKQGVINTEAF
many | TRBD2 | TRBV11-2 | ASSPLAGVGETQY
many | TRBD2 | TRBV28 | ASSLPSRGGLADEQF
- | - | TRBV3-1 | ASSHRLSGASTEAF
many | - | TRBV12-3/TRBV12-4 | ASSFNAGTYGYT
many | - | TRBV11-2 | ASSYRGRGSSTDTQY
- | - | TRBV10-1 | ASSEGIAKNIQY